The clone carrying this T cell receptor beta chain was counted between two and nine times. Antigen specificity is unknown. The data derive from a study of Graves' ophthalmopathy and Graves' hyperthyroidism. Notes on the study in general: Blood also held most thyroid clonotypes expanded above 0.001 frequency.

Hyperthyroidism was classified as stable if no ophthalmopathy occurred within 18 months of follow-up. Fresh peripheral blood (about 9 ml) yielded the PBMCs. CDR3 size: 18 residues. V dropped 2 bases and J dropped 1 base, with 20 bases sitting between them. Per germline, CDR1 SGHVS and CDR2 FQNEAQ. Transcripts of RNA were the source for amplifying TCR beta CDR3 regions. First-round RT-PCR with HTBI primers preceded a second-round multiplex PCR. One entry per CDR3 protein results from TCRdb running MiXCR on the multiplex PCR reads. The sample holds roughly 350,000 distinct CDR3 sequences, about a sixth seen once.

The rearrangement joins TRBV7-8 to TRBJ2-5, with D unresolved. The specimen was peripheral blood. This clonotype was obtained from an adult woman with stable Graves' hyperthyroidism. CDR3: CASSLLAALVGTQETQYF. The DNA of the CDR3 is TGTGCCAGCAGCTTATTGGCGGCGCTGGTGGGTACCCAAGAGACCCAGTACTTC. Drawing the rest from reference TRBV7-8 and TRBJ2-5, the complete variable domain is GAGVSQSPRYKVAKRGQDVALRCDPISGHVSLFWYQQALGQGPEFLTYFQNEAQLDKSGLPSDRFFAERPEGSVSTLKIQRTQQEDSAVYLCASSLLAALVGTQETQYFGPGTRLLVL.